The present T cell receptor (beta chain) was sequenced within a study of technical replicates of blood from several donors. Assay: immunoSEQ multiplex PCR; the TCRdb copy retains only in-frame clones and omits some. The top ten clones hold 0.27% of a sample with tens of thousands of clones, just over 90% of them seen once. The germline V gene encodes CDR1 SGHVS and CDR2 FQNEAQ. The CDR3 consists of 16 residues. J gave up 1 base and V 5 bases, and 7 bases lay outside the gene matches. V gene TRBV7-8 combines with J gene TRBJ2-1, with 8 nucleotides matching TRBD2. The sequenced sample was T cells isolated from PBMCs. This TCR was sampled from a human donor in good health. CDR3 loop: CASSPIAGRSYNEQFF. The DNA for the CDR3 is TGTGCCAGCAGCCCGATAGCGGGGAGATCCTACAATGAGCAGTTCTTC.